Reported below is one TCR beta chain. Positive CCR7 selection of CD45RO-negative cells yielded the naive CD8 cells, and terminally differentiated effector memory CD45RA+ cells were excluded. V trimming: 4 bases; J trimming: 8 bases; junction bases outside the gene matches: 10. The CDR3 has 16 residues. Germline V gene lookup returns CDR1 LGHNA and CDR2 YSLEER. This sample is part of a study of shared clonotypes between healthy human individuals. Deep-level settings were used for running the assay. This table comes from immunoSEQ multiplex PCR, and its TCRdb copy is limited to in-frame clones, with some not included. The sample carries millions of clones, about 95% recorded once.

The chain couples TRBV4-3 to TRBJ2-1, with 11 bases that match TRBD2. Input material: naive CD8+ T cells sorted from blood. This sequence was found in a man aged 18-30 years in good health. CDR3 region: CASSPAGTSGTYEQFF. CDR3 sequence (DNA): TGCGCCAGCAGCCCCGCCGGGACTAGCGGAACCTATGAGCAGTTCTTC.